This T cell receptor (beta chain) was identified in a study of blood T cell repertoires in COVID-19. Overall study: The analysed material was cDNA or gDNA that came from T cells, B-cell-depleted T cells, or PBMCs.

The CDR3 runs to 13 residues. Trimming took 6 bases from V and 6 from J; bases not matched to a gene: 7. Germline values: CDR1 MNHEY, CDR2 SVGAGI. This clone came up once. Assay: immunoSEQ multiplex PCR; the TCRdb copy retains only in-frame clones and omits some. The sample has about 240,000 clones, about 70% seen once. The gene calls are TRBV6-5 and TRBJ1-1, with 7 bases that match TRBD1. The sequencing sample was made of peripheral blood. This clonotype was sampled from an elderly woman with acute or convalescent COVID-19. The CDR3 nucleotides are TGTGCCAGCAGAGAGGCAGGGGGATCTGAAGCTTTCTTT. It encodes CASREAGGSEAFF.